This TCR beta chain was documented in a study of PD-1 blockade in classical Hodgkin lymphoma. Study details: Patients were given intravenous nivolumab, 3 mg/kg, every 2 weeks.

Study-level findings and limits: Initiation of nivolumab under 1 year after ASCT led to exclusion of patients.

A word on this clone: As yet, its antigen is unknown.

The CDR3 has 14 residues. Between the trimmed V and J ends, which lost 6 bases and 4 bases, there was a span of 13 bases. Germline V lookup: CDR1 MNHEY, CDR2 SVGAGI. Exposure to brentuximab vedotin varied, and each patient had relapsed following autologous stem cell transplantation. Profiled with immunoSEQ multiplex PCR; TCRdb holds only in-frame clones, not every one. The sample records roughly 40,000 clones, about 89% being singletons. This chain uses TRBV6-5 with TRBJ2-1; D is possibly TRBD1 (6 bases). Here the sequenced sample was peripheral blood mononuclear cells (PBMCs), taken at baseline. This clonotype originated in a human donor with classical Hodgkin lymphoma. DNA for the CDR3: TGTGCCAGCAGCCCCAGGGGTAATTACAATGAGCAGTTCTTC. Protein sequence: CASSPRGNYNEQFF.